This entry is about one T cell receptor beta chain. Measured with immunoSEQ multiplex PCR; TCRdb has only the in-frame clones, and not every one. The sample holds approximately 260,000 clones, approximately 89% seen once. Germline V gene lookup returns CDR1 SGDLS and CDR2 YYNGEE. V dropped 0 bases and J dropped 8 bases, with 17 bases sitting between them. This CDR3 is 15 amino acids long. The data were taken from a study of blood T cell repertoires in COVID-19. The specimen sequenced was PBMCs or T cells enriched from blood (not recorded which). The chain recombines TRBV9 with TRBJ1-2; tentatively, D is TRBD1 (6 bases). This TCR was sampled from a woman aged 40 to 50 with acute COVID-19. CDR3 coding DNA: TGTGCCAGCAGCGTAGCTCCGGGGGGCGCCGGGGGCTACACCTTC. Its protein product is CASSVAPGGAGGYTF.